What follows is one TCR beta chain and its context. This sample is drawn from a study of control samples from healthy donors and cancer patients. Profiling relied on immunoSEQ multiplex PCR, and the TCRdb table lists in-frame clones only, not all of them. This table has about 120,000 clones, 85% to 95% appearing once. Losses at the gene ends were 5 bases for V and 4 bases for J; bases not matched to a gene: 4. The CDR3 sequence is 14 residues long. Germline CDR1 is SGHAT and CDR2 is FQNNGV. Sequenced input: PBMCs. This chain uses TRBV11-2 with TRBJ2-2; 7 nucleotides line up with TRBD1. This clonotype was obtained from an elderly man with head and neck cancer. CDR3 DNA: TGTGCCAGCAGCCTGGGACAGCCCACCGGGGAGCTGTTTTTT. This codes for CASSLGQPTGELFF.